A selection of T cell receptor beta chains follows, all from one sample in a study of cytomegalovirus exposure and HLA in healthy donors. Profiling relied on immunoSEQ multiplex PCR, and the TCRdb table lists in-frame clones only, not all of them. The data show 68,000 or so clones, and the top ten clones hold around 7.2%. The sample comprised PBMCs. The receptors originated from a female donor in good health and CMV-seropositive. Each CDR3 is given with its conserved first and last residue. The D gene is left open where the match is weak.

>TRBJ2-6|-|TRBV6-4
CASRSNHGANVLTF
TGTGCCAGCCGGTCGAATCATGGGGCCAACGTCCTGACTTTC
>TRBJ2-3|-|TRBV19
CASSLTANTDTQYF
TGTGCCAGTAGTTTGACAGCCAACACAGATACGCAGTATTTT
>TRBJ2-7|-|TRBV6-1
CASRVQGMSDEQYF
TGTGCCAGCAGAGTGCAGGGAATGAGTGACGAGCAGTACTTC
>TRBJ1-1|-|TRBV30
CAWSVTVNTEAFF
TGTGCCTGGAGTGTAACAGTGAACACTGAAGCTTTCTTT
>TRBJ1-1|-|TRBV6-5
CASSADRDTEAFF
TGTGCCAGCAGCGCAGATCGGGACACTGAAGCTTTCTTT
>TRBJ2-7|-|TRBV30
CAWSLGAGEQYF
TGTGCCTGGAGCTTGGGGGCCGGGGAGCAGTACTTC
>TRBJ2-5|TRBD2|TRBV5-6
CASSFGLREQYF
TGTGCCAGCAGCTTCGGGCTGCGGGAGCAGTACTTC
>TRBJ2-1|-|TRBV9
CASSVSDEQFF
TGTGCCAGCAGCGTTTCGGATGAGCAGTTCTTC
>TRBJ1-1|TRBD1|TRBV7-9
CASSLVQGAYYWTEAFF
TGTGCCAGCAGCTTAGTACAGGGGGCCTACTACTGGACTGAAGCTTTCTTT
>TRBJ1-6|-|TRBV4-3
CASSQDEQDRSPLHF
TGCGCCAGCAGCCAAGATGAGCAGGATCGATCACCCCTCCACTTT
>TRBJ2-1|-|TRBV30
CAWSVPKGAYNEQFF
TGTGCCTGGAGTGTACCTAAGGGGGCCTACAATGAGCAGTTCTTC
>TRBJ1-2|-|TRBV7-9
CASSFVGRDYTF
TGTGCCAGCAGCTTCGTAGGACGGGACTACACCTTC
>TRBJ2-2|-|TRBV4-3
CASSQGRTGELFF
TGCGCCAGCAGCCAAGGTAGAACCGGGGAGCTGTTTTTT
>TRBJ2-7|TRBD1|TRBV7-9
CASSSLWDRGIYEQYF
TGTGCCAGCAGCTCCCTTTGGGACAGGGGTATCTACGAGCAGTACTTC
>TRBJ2-3|TRBD1|TRBV4-3
CASSLQGVEGDTQYF
TGCGCCAGCAGCCTCCAGGGGGTGGAAGGAGATACGCAGTATTTT
>TRBJ2-2|-|TRBV5-1
CASSLGSGTGELFF
TGCGCCAGCAGCCTGGGGAGCGGCACCGGGGAGCTGTTTTTT
>TRBJ2-2|-|TRBV9
CASSVQGLTGELFF
TGTGCCAGCAGCGTACAGGGACTCACCGGGGAGCTGTTTTTT
>TRBJ1-6|-|TRBV5-1
CASSVSSYNSPLHF
TGCGCCAGCAGCGTGAGCTCCTATAATTCACCCCTCCACTTT
>TRBJ2-1|-|TRBV5-1
CASSFSGNEQFF
TGCGCCAGCAGCTTTTCGGGGAATGAGCAGTTCTTC
>TRBJ2-5|TRBD2|TRBV13
CASSLWPGLQETQYF
TGTGCCAGCAGCTTATGGCCGGGACTACAAGAGACCCAGTACTTC